The clone carrying this TCR beta chain appeared many times. No antigen is known for it. This entry belongs to a study of regulatory T cells in long-lasting Graves disease. Overall study results and limits: Persistent disease samples used TRBV28, TRBJ1-2 and TRBJ2-5 preferentially.

The TCR beta library used iRepertoire HTBI primers with Arm-PCR amplification of CDR3. Each CDR3 protein gets one entry after TCRdb re-called the multiplex PCR reads with MiXCR. The sample has hundreds of thousands of distinct CDR3 sequences; around 12% are singletons. V lost 1 base and J lost 0, with 7 bases in between. This CDR3 has 14 residues. Germline V gene sequence: CDR1 DFQATT, CDR2 SNEGSKA (reference sequence). Indicated time point: newly diagnosed GD, antithyroid drugs for less than 3 months. RNA from PBMCs was the source of the TCR library. It was by American Thyroid Association guidelines that Graves' disease was diagnosed. These records were also assigned to another study, of T cells in Graves' hyperthyroidism and ophthalmopathy.

The sequence derives from a woman in her 30s with Graves disease. V gene TRBV20-1 combines with J gene TRBJ1-5; D is ambiguous. The sample here was peripheral blood mononuclear cells (PBMCs), taken at new diagnosis, from a patient treated with antithyroid drugs. CDR3 in DNA: TGCAGTGCTAGAGTCGCGGGTAGCAATCAGCCCCAGCATTTT. As protein: CSARVAGSNQPQHF.